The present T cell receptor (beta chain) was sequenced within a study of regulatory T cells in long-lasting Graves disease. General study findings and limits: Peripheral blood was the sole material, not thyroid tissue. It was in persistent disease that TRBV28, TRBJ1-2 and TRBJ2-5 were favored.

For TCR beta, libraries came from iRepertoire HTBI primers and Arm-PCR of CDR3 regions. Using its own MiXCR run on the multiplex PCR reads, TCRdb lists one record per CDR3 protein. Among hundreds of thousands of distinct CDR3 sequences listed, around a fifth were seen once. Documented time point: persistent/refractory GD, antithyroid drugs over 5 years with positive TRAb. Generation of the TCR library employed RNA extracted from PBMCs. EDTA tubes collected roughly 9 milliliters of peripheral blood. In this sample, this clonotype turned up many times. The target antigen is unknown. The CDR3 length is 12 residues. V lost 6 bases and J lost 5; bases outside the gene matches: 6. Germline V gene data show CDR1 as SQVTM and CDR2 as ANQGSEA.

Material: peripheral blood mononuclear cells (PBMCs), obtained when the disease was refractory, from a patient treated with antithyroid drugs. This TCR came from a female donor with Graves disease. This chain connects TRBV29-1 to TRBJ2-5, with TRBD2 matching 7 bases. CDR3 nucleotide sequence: TGCAGCGTCTACGGGGGGTCTGAGACCCAGTACTTC. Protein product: CSVYGGSETQYF.